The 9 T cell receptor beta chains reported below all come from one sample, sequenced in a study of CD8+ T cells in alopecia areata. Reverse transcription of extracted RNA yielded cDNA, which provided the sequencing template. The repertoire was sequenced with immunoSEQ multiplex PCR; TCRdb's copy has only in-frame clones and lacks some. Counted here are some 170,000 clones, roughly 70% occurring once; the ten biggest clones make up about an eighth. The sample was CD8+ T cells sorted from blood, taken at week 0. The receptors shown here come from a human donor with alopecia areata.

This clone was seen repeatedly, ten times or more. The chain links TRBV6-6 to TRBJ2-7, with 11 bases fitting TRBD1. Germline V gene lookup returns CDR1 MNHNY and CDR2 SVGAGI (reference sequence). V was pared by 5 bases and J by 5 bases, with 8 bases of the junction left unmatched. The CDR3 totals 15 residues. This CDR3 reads CASSRRGQGVDEQYF. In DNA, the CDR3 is TGTGCCAGCAGTAGGAGGGGACAGGGGGTGGACGAGCAGTACTTC.

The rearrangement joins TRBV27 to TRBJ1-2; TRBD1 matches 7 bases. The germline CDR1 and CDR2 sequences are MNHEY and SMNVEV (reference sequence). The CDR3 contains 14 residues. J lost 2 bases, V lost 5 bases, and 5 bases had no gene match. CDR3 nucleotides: TGTGCCAGCAGTCCCCCACAGGGGAACTATGGCTACACCTTC. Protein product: CASSPPQGNYGYTF.

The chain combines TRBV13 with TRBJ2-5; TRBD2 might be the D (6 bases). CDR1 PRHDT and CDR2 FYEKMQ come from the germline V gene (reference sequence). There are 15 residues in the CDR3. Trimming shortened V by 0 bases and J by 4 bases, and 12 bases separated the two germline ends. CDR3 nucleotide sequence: TGTGCCAGCAGCTTAGGCCTGGAGGGAGGAGAGACCCAGTACTTC. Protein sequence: CASSLGLEGGETQYF.

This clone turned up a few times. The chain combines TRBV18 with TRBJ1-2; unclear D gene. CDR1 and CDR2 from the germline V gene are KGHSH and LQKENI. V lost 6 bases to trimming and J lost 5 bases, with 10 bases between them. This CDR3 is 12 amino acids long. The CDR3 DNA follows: TGTGCCAGCTCCGTTGACGGTTATGGCTACACCTTC. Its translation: CASSVDGYGYTF.

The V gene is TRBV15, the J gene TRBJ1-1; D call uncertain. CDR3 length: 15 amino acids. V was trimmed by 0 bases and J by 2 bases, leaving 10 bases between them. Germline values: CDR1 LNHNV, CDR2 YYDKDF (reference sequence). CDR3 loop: CATSRDGASNTEAFF. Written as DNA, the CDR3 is TGTGCCACCAGCAGAGACGGAGCCTCTAACACTGAAGCTTTCTTT.

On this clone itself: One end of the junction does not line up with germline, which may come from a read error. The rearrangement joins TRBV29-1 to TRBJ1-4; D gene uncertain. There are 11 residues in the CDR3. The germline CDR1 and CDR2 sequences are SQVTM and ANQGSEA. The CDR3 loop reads CSVSTNEKLFF. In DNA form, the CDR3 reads TGCAGCGTTTCAACGAATGAAAAACTGTTTTTT.

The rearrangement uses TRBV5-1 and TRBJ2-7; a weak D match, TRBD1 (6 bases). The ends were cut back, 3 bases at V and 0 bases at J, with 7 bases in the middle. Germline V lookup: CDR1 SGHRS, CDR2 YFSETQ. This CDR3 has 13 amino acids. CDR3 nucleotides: TGCGCCAGCAGCTCGGACAGCTCCTACGAGCAGTACTTC. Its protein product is CASSSDSSYEQYF.

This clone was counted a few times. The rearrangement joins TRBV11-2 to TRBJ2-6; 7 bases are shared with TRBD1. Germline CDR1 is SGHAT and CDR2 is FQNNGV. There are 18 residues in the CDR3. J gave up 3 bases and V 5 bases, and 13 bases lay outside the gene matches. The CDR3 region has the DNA TGTGCCAGCAGCACACCTGGGACAGCTGCAGTTGGGGCCAACGTCCTGACTTTC. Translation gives CASSTPGTAAVGANVLTF.

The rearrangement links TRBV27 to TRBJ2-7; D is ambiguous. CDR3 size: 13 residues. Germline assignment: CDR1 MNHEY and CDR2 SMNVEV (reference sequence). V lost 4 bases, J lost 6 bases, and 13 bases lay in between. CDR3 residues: CASSYTVVAEQYF. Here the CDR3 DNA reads TGTGCCAGCAGTTACACAGTAGTAGCCGAGCAGTACTTC.